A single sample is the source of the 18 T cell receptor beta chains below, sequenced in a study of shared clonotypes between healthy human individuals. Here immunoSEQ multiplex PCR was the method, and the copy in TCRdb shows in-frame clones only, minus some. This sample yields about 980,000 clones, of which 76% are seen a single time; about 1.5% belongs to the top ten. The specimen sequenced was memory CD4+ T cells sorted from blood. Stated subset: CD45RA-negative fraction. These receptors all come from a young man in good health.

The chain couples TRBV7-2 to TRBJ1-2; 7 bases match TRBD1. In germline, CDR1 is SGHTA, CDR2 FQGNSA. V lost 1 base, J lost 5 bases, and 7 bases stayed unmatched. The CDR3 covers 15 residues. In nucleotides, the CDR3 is TGTGCCAGCAGCTTAGACAGGGGAGGGGGATATGGCTACACCTTC. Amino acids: CASSLDRGGGYGYTF. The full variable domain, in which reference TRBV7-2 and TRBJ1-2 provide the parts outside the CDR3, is GAGVSQSPSNKVTEKGKDVELRCDPISGHTALYWYRQSLGQGLEFLIYFQGNSAPDKSGLPSDRFSAERTGGSVSTLTIQRTQQEDSAVYLCASSLDRGGGYGYTFGSGTRLTVV.

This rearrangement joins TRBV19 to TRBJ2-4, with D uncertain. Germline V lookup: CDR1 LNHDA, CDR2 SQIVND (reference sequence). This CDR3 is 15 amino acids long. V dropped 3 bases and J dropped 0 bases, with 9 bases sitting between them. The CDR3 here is CASSMTELAKNIQYF. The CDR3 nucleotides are TGTGCCAGTAGTATGACGGAACTAGCCAAAAACATTCAGTACTTC.

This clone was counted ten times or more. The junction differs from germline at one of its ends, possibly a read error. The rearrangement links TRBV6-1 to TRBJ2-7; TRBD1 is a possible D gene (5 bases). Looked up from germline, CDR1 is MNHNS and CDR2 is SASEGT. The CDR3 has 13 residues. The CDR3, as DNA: TGTGCCAGCAGTGGGGTTTCAGGGTCCTACAGGCACTTC. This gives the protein CASSGVSGSYRHF.

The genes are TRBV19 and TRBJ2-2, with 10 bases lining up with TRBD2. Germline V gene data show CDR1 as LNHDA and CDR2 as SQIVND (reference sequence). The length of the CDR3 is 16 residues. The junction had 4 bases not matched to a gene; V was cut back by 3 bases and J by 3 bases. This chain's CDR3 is CASSIEAGGHTGELFF. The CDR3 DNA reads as TGTGCCAGTAGTATCGAAGCGGGGGGGCACACCGGGGAGCTGTTTTTT.

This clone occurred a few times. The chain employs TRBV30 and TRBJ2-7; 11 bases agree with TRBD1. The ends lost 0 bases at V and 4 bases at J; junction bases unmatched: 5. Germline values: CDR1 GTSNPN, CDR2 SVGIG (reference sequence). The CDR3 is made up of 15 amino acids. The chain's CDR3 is CAWSVVGTGGYEQYF. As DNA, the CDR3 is TGTGCCTGGAGTGTAGTAGGGACAGGGGGGTACGAGCAGTACTTC.

In DNA, the CDR3 is TGTGCCAGCATAGGCAGTCAGAGCTCCTACGAGCAGTACTTC. Protein product: CASIGSQSSYEQYF. This chain connects TRBV2 to TRBJ2-7; D ambiguous. The CDR3 is 14 amino acids. V was cut by 7 bases and J by 0 bases, with 13 bases left in between. Germline CDR1 and CDR2: SNHLY and FYNNEI.

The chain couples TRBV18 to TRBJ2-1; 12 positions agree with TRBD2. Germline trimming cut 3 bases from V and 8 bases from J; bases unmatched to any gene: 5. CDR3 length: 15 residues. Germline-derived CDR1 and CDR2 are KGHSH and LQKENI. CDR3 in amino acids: CASSPGLAGSDEQFF. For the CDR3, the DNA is TGTGCCAGCTCACCGGGACTAGCGGGCTCCGATGAGCAGTTCTTC.

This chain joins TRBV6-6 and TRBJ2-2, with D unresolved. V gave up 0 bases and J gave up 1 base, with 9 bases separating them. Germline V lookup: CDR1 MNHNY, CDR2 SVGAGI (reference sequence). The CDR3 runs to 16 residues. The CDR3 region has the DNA TGTGCCAGCAGTTACTCCCGGACCCAGAACACCGGGGAGCTGTTTTTT. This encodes CASSYSRTQNTGELFF.

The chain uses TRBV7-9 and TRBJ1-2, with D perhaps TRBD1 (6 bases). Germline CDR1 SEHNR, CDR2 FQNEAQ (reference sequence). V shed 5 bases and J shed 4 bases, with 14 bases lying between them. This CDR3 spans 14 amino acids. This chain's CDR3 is CASSPKQGIYGYTF. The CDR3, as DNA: TGTGCCAGCAGCCCGAAACAGGGAATCTATGGCTACACCTTC.

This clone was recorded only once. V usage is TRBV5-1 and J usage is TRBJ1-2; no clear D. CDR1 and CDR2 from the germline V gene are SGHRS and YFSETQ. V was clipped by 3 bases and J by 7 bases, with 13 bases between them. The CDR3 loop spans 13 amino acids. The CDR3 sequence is CASSYSGEAGYTF. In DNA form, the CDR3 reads TGCGCCAGCAGCTACTCCGGGGAGGCTGGCTACACCTTC.

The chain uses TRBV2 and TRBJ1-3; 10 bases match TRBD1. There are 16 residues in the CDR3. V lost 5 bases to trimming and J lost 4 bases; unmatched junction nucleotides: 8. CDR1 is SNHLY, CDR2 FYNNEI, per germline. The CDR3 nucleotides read TGTGCCAGCAGTCCTAGAACGACAGGGGGCGGAAACACCATATATTTT. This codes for CASSPRTTGGGNTIYF.

The CDR3 DNA reads TGCAGCGTTGAAGCCCCGGACAGGGGTGGTGGGAAAGCTTTCTTT. Translation: CSVEAPDRGGGKAFF. The chain combines TRBV29-1 with TRBJ1-1; TRBD1 aligns across 9 bases. The CDR3 covers 15 residues. Germline CDR1 reads SQVTM; CDR2 reads ANQGSEA. V dropped 1 base and J dropped 9; count of bases not matched to a gene: 12. Full variable domain (outside the CDR3, taken from reference TRBV29-1 and TRBJ1-1): SAVISQKPSRDICQRGTSLTIQCQVDSQVTMMFWYRQQPGQSLTLIATANQGSEATYESGFVIDKFPISRPNLTFSTLTVSNMSPEDSSIYLCSVEAPDRGGGKAFFGQGTRLTVV.

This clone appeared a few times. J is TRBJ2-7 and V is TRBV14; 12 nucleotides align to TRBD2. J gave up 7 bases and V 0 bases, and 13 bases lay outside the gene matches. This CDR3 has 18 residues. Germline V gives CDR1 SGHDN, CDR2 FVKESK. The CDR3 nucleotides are TGTGCCAGCAGCCAAGAAACTAGCGGGAGGCCGAATAGGAGGGAGCAGTACTTC. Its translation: CASSQETSGRPNRREQYF.

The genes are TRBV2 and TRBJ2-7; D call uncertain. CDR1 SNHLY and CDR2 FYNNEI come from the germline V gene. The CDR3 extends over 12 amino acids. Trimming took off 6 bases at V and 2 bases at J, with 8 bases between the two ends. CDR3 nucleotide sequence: TGTGCCAGCAGCGGGTCCACCTACGAGCAGTACTTC. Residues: CASSGSTYEQYF.

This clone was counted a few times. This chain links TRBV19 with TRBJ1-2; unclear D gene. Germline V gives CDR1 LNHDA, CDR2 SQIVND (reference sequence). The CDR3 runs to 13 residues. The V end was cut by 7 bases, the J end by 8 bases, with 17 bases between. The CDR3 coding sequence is TGTGCCAGTACCTCGCGGGAACAGTACGGCTACACCTTC. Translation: CASTSREQYGYTF.

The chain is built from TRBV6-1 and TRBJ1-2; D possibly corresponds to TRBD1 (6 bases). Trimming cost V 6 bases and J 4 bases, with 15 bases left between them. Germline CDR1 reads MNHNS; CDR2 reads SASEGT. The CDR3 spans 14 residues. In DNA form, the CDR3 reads TGTGCCAGCAGGGCCGACAGGAACATCTATGGCTACACCTTC. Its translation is CASRADRNIYGYTF.

Here the CDR3 DNA reads TGTGCCAGCAGCTTTCAGGGGAGCACAGATACGCAGTATTTT. Its protein is CASSFQGSTDTQYF. This chain joins TRBV7-2 and TRBJ2-3; D may be TRBD1 (6 bases). V shed 3 bases and J shed 0 bases, with 7 bases lying between them. The CDR3 runs 14 residues. The V gene's germline CDR1 is SGHTA and CDR2 FQGNSA.

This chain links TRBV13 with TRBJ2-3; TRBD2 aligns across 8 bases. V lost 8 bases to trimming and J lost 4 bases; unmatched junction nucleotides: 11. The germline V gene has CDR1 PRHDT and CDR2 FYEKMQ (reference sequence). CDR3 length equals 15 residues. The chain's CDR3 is CASRITGGIADTQYF. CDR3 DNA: TGTGCCAGCCGCATAACGGGAGGGATCGCAGATACGCAGTATTTT. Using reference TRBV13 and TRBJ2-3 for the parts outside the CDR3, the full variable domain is AAGVIQSPRHLIKEKRETATLKCYPIPRHDTVYWYQQGPGQDPQFLISFYEKMQSDKGSIPDRFSAQQFSDYHSELNMSSLELGDSALYFCASRITGGIADTQYFGPGTRLTVL.